Each of the 3 T cell receptor beta chains below was sequenced from the same sample in a study of T-cell memory formation after mild COVID-19. Via MiXCR, TCRdb re-called the 5' RACE reads, giving one row per CDR3 protein. The data show roughly 320,000 distinct CDR3 sequences, with 28% seen just once and about 13% held by the top ten. The specimen sequenced was PBMCs or a T cell subset sorted from them (not recorded which). The source of these receptors is an adult woman who had mild COVID-19 (a few samples of this study predate the infection). Cell type and time point are not known.

This clonotype was detected only a few times. The chain joins TRBV7-9 to TRBJ1-2; D gene uncertain. Germline V CDR1 and CDR2: SEHNR, FQNEAQ (reference sequence). This CDR3 has 16 residues. Trimming pared 4 bases from V and 4 bases from J, leaving 19 bases between. The CDR3 nucleotides read TGTGCCAGCAGCTCTGCCATTATGGACTGGACCTATGGCTACACCTTC. Protein sequence: CASSSAIMDWTYGYTF.

This clonotype occurred a few times. The chain joins TRBV12-3 or TRBV12-4 to TRBJ1-1, with TRBD1 identical over 8 bases. The CDR3 has 15 residues. Trimming at V came to 5 bases and at J to 6 bases, leaving 11 bases not matched to a gene. CDR3: CASSRAGTGVSEAFF. CDR3 coding DNA: TGTGCCAGCAGTAGAGCCGGGACAGGAGTCTCTGAAGCTTTCTTT.

Only a few counts were recorded for this clonotype. The chain couples TRBV29-1 to TRBJ2-5, with TRBD2 identical over 13 bases. The V gene end was trimmed by 4 bases and the J gene end by 4 bases; junction bases not matched to a gene: 3. This CDR3 has 14 residues. CDR1 is SQVTM, CDR2 ANQGSEA, per germline. The CDR3 region is CSVGGLAGLETQYF. Written as DNA, the CDR3 is TGCAGCGTTGGGGGACTAGCGGGATTAGAGACCCAGTACTTC.